Below, 21 T cell receptor beta chains from the same sample are listed, as sequenced in a study of cytomegalovirus exposure and HLA in healthy donors. 60 Vbeta and 13 Jbeta primers were used in PCR. Repertoires were generated with immunoSEQ multiplex PCR, while TCRdb's copy carries only in-frame clones and drops some. This sample has around 52,000 clones, with roughly 80% found just once. What was sequenced was PBMCs. Every receptor here comes from a man in his forties in good health and CMV-seronegative.

The V gene is TRBV15, the J gene TRBJ2-5, with 13 bases lining up with TRBD2. J lost 5 bases, V lost 1 base, and 4 bases had no gene match. Germline V gives CDR1 LNHNV, CDR2 YYDKDF (reference sequence). This CDR3 comprises 16 residues. DNA of the CDR3: TGTGCCACCAGCAGAGGGGGACTAGCGGGGATGGAGACCCAGTACTTC. Its protein is CATSRGGLAGMETQYF.

The chain combines TRBV4-1 with TRBJ2-5; no reliable D call. V was shortened by 6 bases and J by 2 bases, with 13 bases between the two germline ends. This CDR3 spans 14 amino acids. CDR1 is MGHRA, CDR2 YSYEKL, per germline. DNA for the CDR3: TGCGCCAGCAGTCTTGCTCCCGGGCAAGAGACCCAGTACTTC. Its translation: CASSLAPGQETQYF.

This chain uses TRBV29-1 with TRBJ1-2, with D hard to call. The CDR3 has 10 amino acids. The ends were cut back, 5 bases at V and 9 bases at J, with 10 bases in the middle. Per germline, CDR1 SQVTM and CDR2 ANQGSEA. CDR3 amino acids: CSVSAGSYTF. The CDR3, as DNA: TGCAGCGTTTCCGCCGGGAGCTACACCTTC.

Only one count was recorded for this clone. This chain links TRBV29-1 with TRBJ2-6; TRBD1 might be the D (5 bases). In germline, CDR1 is SQVTM, CDR2 ANQGSEA. This CDR3 contains 15 residues. The germline V and J ends were trimmed by 5 bases and 0 bases, with 11 bases remaining between them. CDR3 in DNA: TGCAGCGTTTTGCAGGGAAGCTCTGGGGCCAACGTCCTGACTTTC. It encodes CSVLQGSSGANVLTF.

The chain has TRBV7-8 and TRBJ1-2; D may be TRBD1 (5 bases). This CDR3 has 17 amino acids. V gave up 5 bases and J gave up 2 bases, with 21 bases separating them. Germline values: CDR1 SGHVS, CDR2 FQNEAQ. CDR3 residues: CASSHRGGRQRNYGYTF. In DNA, the CDR3 is TGTGCCAGCAGCCACCGGGGGGGACGACAGAGAAACTATGGCTACACCTTC.

The gene calls are TRBV15 and TRBJ1-4; no firm D call. The V and J ends lost 9 bases and 10 bases respectively, with 15 bases between them. Germline V lookup: CDR1 LNHNV, CDR2 YYDKDF (reference sequence). The CDR3 has 12 amino acids. The CDR3 DNA is TGTGCCACTAGTGCAGGCTATGGAAAACTGTTTTTT. It yields the protein CATSAGYGKLFF.

The table lists this clone with a count of one. Additional DNA sequences in this sample encode the identical CDR3. The chain carries TRBV7-2 and TRBJ2-7; D is possibly TRBD1 (6 bases). The germline CDR1 and CDR2 sequences are SGHTA and FQGNSA. The V gene lost 3 bases and the J gene lost 2 bases, with 11 bases spanning the gap. The CDR3 is made up of 14 amino acids. The CDR3 DNA reads as TGTGCCAGCAGCTTCGGGACATCGACCTACGAGCAGTACTTC. Its translation is CASSFGTSTYEQYF.

This sequence joins TRBV14 and TRBJ2-2; 9 nucleotides line up with TRBD2. CDR1 SGHDN and CDR2 FVKESK come from the germline V gene. With 4 bases clipped from V and 6 bases from J, the junction kept 12 bases outside the gene matches. The CDR3 spans 17 residues. CDR3 in amino acids: CASSPGWSSGVPGELFF. DNA of the CDR3: TGTGCCAGCAGCCCAGGATGGTCTAGCGGGGTCCCCGGGGAGCTGTTTTTT.

The chain has TRBV28 and TRBJ2-1, with D unresolved. Germline loops: CDR1 MDHEN, CDR2 SYDVKM. Trimming cost V 3 bases and J 9 bases, with 9 bases left between them. This CDR3 is built from 12 residues. The CDR3 is CASSFARSEQFF. The CDR3 DNA is TGTGCCAGCAGTTTCGCGAGGAGTGAGCAGTTCTTC.

The rearrangement joins TRBV28 to TRBJ2-5, with 11 bases aligning to TRBD1. The V and J ends lost 5 bases and 2 bases, in that order; junction bases with no gene match: 7. Germline CDR1 is MDHEN and CDR2 is SYDVKM. The CDR3 covers 16 residues. This chain's CDR3 is CASSARTGGFQETQYF. The CDR3 DNA is TGTGCCAGCAGTGCGAGGACAGGGGGCTTTCAAGAGACCCAGTACTTC. Drawing the rest from reference TRBV28 and TRBJ2-5, the complete variable domain is DVKVTQSSRYLVKRTGEKVFLECVQDMDHENMFWYRQDPGLGLRLIYFSYDVKMKEKGDIPEGYSVSREKKERFSLILESASTNQTSMYLCASSARTGGFQETQYFGPGTRLLVL.

The chain is built from TRBV6-6 and TRBJ1-6; 7 bases fit TRBD1. Trimming removed 9 bases from V and 9 bases from J; junction bases left unmatched: 14. The germline V gene has CDR1 MNHNY and CDR2 SVGAGI (reference sequence). This CDR3 is built from 15 residues. The DNA for the CDR3 is TGTGCCAGTCTCCCCCAACGGCAGGGGGGTTCACCCCTCCACTTT. Protein product: CASLPQRQGGSPLHF.

This clone was detected only a few times. The chain employs TRBV9 and TRBJ2-1; TRBD2 might be the D (7 bases). Trimming left V 0 bases short and J 5 bases short, with 12 bases between. Germline V gives CDR1 SGDLS, CDR2 YYNGEE. CDR3 length equals 15 residues. The CDR3, as DNA: TGTGCCAGCAGCGTAGGGCGGGGGCGAGACAATGAGCAGTTCTTC. Translating gives CASSVGRGRDNEQFF. Variable domain in full (rest from reference TRBV9 and TRBJ2-1): DSGVTQTPKHLITATGQRVTLRCSPRSGDLSVYWYQQSLDQGLQFLIQYYNGEERAKGNILERFSAQQFPDLHSELNLSSLELGDSALYFCASSVGRGRDNEQFFGPGTRLTVL.

The chain uses TRBV4-3 and TRBJ2-1; D might be TRBD2 (6 bases). This CDR3 region has 15 residues. V lost 4 bases and J lost 5, with 15 bases in between. The germline gives CDR1 LGHNA, CDR2 YSLEER. The CDR3, as DNA: TGCGCCAGCAGCCCTCGGCGGGACTGGGACAATGAGCAGTTCTTC. As protein: CASSPRRDWDNEQFF.

The genes are TRBV28 and TRBJ2-7; 14 bases map to TRBD2. This CDR3 is built from 15 residues. Per the germline V gene, CDR1 is MDHEN and CDR2 is SYDVKM. V dropped 4 bases and J dropped 4; count of bases not matched to a gene: 3. CDR3 region: CASSSGLAGGYEQYF. The CDR3 DNA follows: TGTGCCAGCAGTTCCGGACTAGCGGGGGGTTACGAGCAGTACTTC.

The chain recombines TRBV2 with TRBJ2-1, with unresolved D. Germline V lookup: CDR1 SNHLY, CDR2 FYNNEI. V was pared by 3 bases and J by 2 bases, with 8 bases between. The length of the CDR3 is 14 residues. The CDR3, as DNA: TGTGCCAGCAGTGATGGGCGACCCTACAATGAGCAGTTCTTC. Protein sequence: CASSDGRPYNEQFF.

The chain links TRBV21-1 to TRBJ2-7; the table calls TRBD2, which could not be checked here. TRBV21-1 is annotated as a pseudogene. This CDR3 comprises 15 residues. Here the CDR3 reads CASSKATGYTDEQYV. The CDR3 nucleotides read TGTGCCAGCAGCAAAGCAACCGGGTACACCGACGAGCAGTACGTC.

This chain connects TRBV5-6 to TRBJ1-1; D might be TRBD1 (5 bases). This CDR3 is built from 12 residues. The germline V gene encodes CDR1 SGHDT and CDR2 YYEEEE. Trimming left V 2 bases short and J 6 bases short, with 8 bases between. DNA of the CDR3: TGTGCCAGCAGCTTTGGGGGGGCTGAAGCTTTCTTT. It encodes CASSFGGAEAFF.

V and J are TRBV19 and TRBJ1-5; a weak D match, TRBD1 (6 bases). This CDR3 is built from 13 residues. The germline CDR1 and CDR2 sequences are LNHDA and SQIVND (reference sequence). V was cut by 2 bases and J by 9 bases, with 11 bases left in between. DNA of the CDR3: TGTGCCAGTAGTATACGGGGGGGCCGGCCCCAGCATTTT. Amino acids: CASSIRGGRPQHF.

The CDR3 DNA reads as TGTGCCAGTAGGATGGGGGGGGACTACAATGAGCAGTTCTTC. Translation gives CASRMGGDYNEQFF. The chain uses TRBV19 and TRBJ2-1; 7 bases agree with TRBD2. The CDR3 runs to 14 residues. Per germline, CDR1 LNHDA and CDR2 SQIVND (reference sequence). The V gene end was trimmed by 6 bases and the J gene end by 3 bases; junction bases not matched to a gene: 5.

This clone has a handful of counts. CDR3 coding DNA: TGTGCCAGCAGCTACCACGGGAGAGGGGAGGATGAGCAGTTCTTC. This gives the protein CASSYHGRGEDEQFF. The chain couples TRBV7-6 to TRBJ2-1, with a weak D call TRBD2 (6 bases). Germline V gene data show CDR1 as SGHVS and CDR2 as FNYEAQ. V gave up 4 bases and J gave up 8 bases, with 18 bases separating them. This CDR3 comprises 15 residues. The full variable domain, its missing parts supplied by reference TRBV7-6 and TRBJ2-1, is GAGVSQSPRYKVTKRGQDVALRCDPISGHVSLYWYRQALGQGPEFLTYFNYEAQQDKSGLPNDRFSAERPEGSISTLTIQRTEQRDSAMYRCASSYHGRGEDEQFFGPGTRLTVL.

The chain couples TRBV7-2 to TRBJ2-7; D is perhaps TRBD1 (5 bases). Germline CDR1 SGHTA, CDR2 FQGNSA. CDR3 length: 15 residues. V was shortened by 3 bases and J by 4 bases, with 16 bases between the two germline ends. CDR3 DNA: TGTGCCAGCAGCTTGACTGGACAAGGTGTATACGAGCAGTACGTC. This codes for CASSLTGQGVYEQYV.